This T cell receptor beta chain is drawn from a study of early T cells in non-severe SARS-CoV-2 infection. As for the study in general: The study sequenced bulk RNA from unsorted whole blood, with chains unpaired. Study results and caveats: The matching step, a VDJdb search, favored anti-spike CD8 responses and missed private and CD4 specificities.

Researchers tagged individual cDNA molecules with unique molecular identifiers. MiXCR, run by TCRdb on the 5' RACE reads, gives a single entry per CDR3 protein. This table has 70,000 to 85,000 distinct CDR3 sequences, 12% appearing once. The sample holds many counts of this clonotype. What it binds is unknown. J was trimmed by 5 bases and V by 3 bases; bases with no gene match: 15. CDR1 and CDR2 from the germline V gene are SGHAT and FQNNGV. The CDR3 has 17 residues. The sequenced sample was whole blood, obtained at baseline. The sequence derives from an adult who was a healthcare worker with PCR-confirmed SARS-CoV-2 infection or an uninfected control (not recorded which). The donor label of this sample is uncertain. The chain is built from TRBV11-2 and TRBJ2-5; 7 bases align to TRBD2. The CDR3, as DNA: TGTGCCAGCAGCTTTTACCCCCGGGGGGTACGGGGGGAGACCCAGTACTTC. It encodes CASSFYPRGVRGETQYF.